This T cell receptor beta chain was identified during a study of identical twins. A remark on this clonotype: Its antigen is unidentified. Germline is not matched at one junction end, which may reflect a read error.

Study-wide findings and caveats: Cord blood beta clonotypes present at high abundance carried fewer insertions; no such pattern appeared in memory repertoires. The study found excess low generation probability among twin-shared out-of-frame alpha sequences.

TCRdb re-called the 5' RACE reads through MiXCR, storing one row per CDR3 protein. This table holds 1.5 million to 2 million distinct CDR3 sequences, under 35% found once. Sequencing was done on a sample of cord blood. The source of this sequence is a newborn girl in good health.

The CDR3 bases are TGTGCCAGCAGTCCCGGGACAGGACCAAGAAATGAAGAACTGTTTTTT. It translates to CASSPGTGPRNEELFF. J is TRBJ1-4 and V is TRBV14, with 8 bases matching TRBD1. The CDR3 contains 16 residues. Germline-derived CDR1 and CDR2 are SGHDN and FVKESK.